The 17 T cell receptor beta chains given below trace back to one sample, sequenced in a study of blood T cells in healthy people across ages. Using a J-beta primer mix together with a sample-barcoded 5' primer, a second PCR was run for roughly 7 to 12 cycles. A single record per CDR3 protein comes from TCRdb applying MiXCR to the 5' RACE reads. There are more than 1 million distinct CDR3 sequences in the sample; 40% to 50% occur only once, and under 20% lies in the top ten. The specimen sequenced was blood. These receptors originate from a woman aged 60-75 years in good health.

The gene calls are TRBV12-3 or TRBV12-4 and TRBJ2-3, with D possibly being TRBD1 or TRBD2 (5 bases each). V lost 5 bases and J 4 bases, leaving 10 bases between the germline ends. The CDR3 covers 13 residues. The CDR3 region is CASSRMGADTQYF. CDR3 nucleotide sequence: TGTGCCAGCAGTCGAATGGGGGCAGATACGCAGTATTTT.

This chain connects TRBV7-9 to TRBJ2-5; 9 bases line up with TRBD2. Judging by the DNA end, TRBJ2-7 fits better; the J call may be wrong. The CDR3 is made up of 15 amino acids. Germline CDR1 and CDR2: SEHNR and FQNEAQ (reference sequence). The CDR3 region is CASSLSLAGIGEQYF. CDR3 in DNA: TGTGCCAGCAGCTTAAGTCTAGCGGGAATCGGCGAGCAGTACTTC.

The rearrangement joins TRBV3-1 to TRBJ2-5; either TRBD1 or TRBD2 may supply D (5 bases each). CDR1 LGHDT and CDR2 YNNKEL come from the germline V gene (reference sequence). The CDR3 extends over 13 amino acids. V lost 7 bases and J lost 7, with 16 bases in between. CDR3 sequence reads: CASISAGTGTQYF. CDR3 coding DNA: TGTGCCAGCATCTCCGCAGGGACGGGGACCCAGTACTTC.

V usage is TRBV4-1 and J usage is TRBJ2-5, with D perhaps matching TRBD2 (5 bases). Germline lookup yields CDR1 MGHRA and CDR2 YSYEKL. Trimming pared 1 base from V and 4 bases from J, leaving 13 bases between. This CDR3 region has 15 residues. DNA of the CDR3: TGCGCCAGCAGCCAAGCTTTTAAGGAGGTAGAGACCCAGTACTTC. Translating it yields CASSQAFKEVETQYF.

The V call is TRBV2, the J call TRBJ2-3; TRBD2 matches at 12 bases. This CDR3 contains 14 residues. Per germline, CDR1 SNHLY and CDR2 FYNNEI. Unmatched junction bases numbered 3, after V lost 5 bases and J lost 6 bases. The CDR3 loop reads CASSLGTSGDTQYF. The CDR3 coding sequence is TGTGCCAGCAGTCTAGGGACTAGCGGGGATACGCAGTATTTT.

Only one count was recorded for this clonotype. The J gene is TRBJ2-6, the V gene TRBV20-1; 9 bases are a match to TRBD1. CDR1 is DFQATT and CDR2 is SNEGSKA in the germline V gene (reference sequence). V was clipped by 4 bases and J by 9 bases; unmatched bases: 10. The CDR3 loop spans 15 amino acids. The CDR3: CSATNPGQGVNVLTF. CDR3 in DNA: TGCAGTGCTACAAACCCGGGACAGGGAGTCAACGTCCTGACTTTC.

There are a few counts of this clonotype. The chain has TRBV6-2 or TRBV6-3 and TRBJ1-2; D not resolved. The CDR3 loop spans 12 amino acids. The germline V gene encodes CDR1 MNHEY and CDR2 SVGEGT. Deletions cut 6 bases from V and 8 bases from J, with 13 bases between. The CDR3 reads CASSRGREGYTF. The CDR3 coding sequence is TGTGCCAGCAGCCGAGGAAGGGAGGGCTACACCTTC.

The gene calls are TRBV2 and TRBJ2-3; D may be TRBD2 (6 bases). This CDR3 has 15 amino acids. V shed 6 bases and J shed 8 bases, with 21 bases lying between them. Germline V gene data show CDR1 as SNHLY and CDR2 as FYNNEI. CDR3 in amino acids: CASRGPLAGRATQYF. The CDR3 region has the DNA TGTGCCAGCAGGGGCCCTCTGGCGGGAAGGGCTACGCAGTATTTT.

This clonotype has a handful of counts. This chain links TRBV7-9 with TRBJ1-6, with D tentatively TRBD1 (5 bases). This CDR3 contains 14 residues. Germline V gene data show CDR1 as SEHNR and CDR2 as FQNEAQ (reference sequence). V was clipped by 4 bases and J by 10 bases, with 14 bases between them. DNA of the CDR3: TGTGCCAGCAGCTCCCGGGGCCCCCGCTCACCCCTCCACTTT. This sequence encodes CASSSRGPRSPLHF.

This clonotype was picked up a small number of times. This chain uses TRBV7-9 with TRBJ1-4; the match to TRBD1 covers 7 bases. The CDR3 covers 15 residues. Germline assignment: CDR1 SEHNR and CDR2 FQNEAQ (reference sequence). Trimming at V came to 3 bases and at J to 8 bases, leaving 9 bases not matched to a gene. CDR3 sequence (DNA): TGTGCCAGCAGCTTTGGAGACAGGGCGGGCGAAAAACTGTTTTTT. This translates into CASSFGDRAGEKLFF.

In this sample, this clonotype turned up a few times. The chain couples TRBV5-1 to TRBJ1-1; 9 positions match TRBD1. The CDR3 has 17 amino acids. After removal of 3 bases from V and 1 base from J, the junction contained 10 bases not matched to a gene. Germline V lookup: CDR1 SGHRS, CDR2 YFSETQ. The CDR3, as DNA: TGCGCCAGCAGCTCTCCCGGGACAGGGATTTCGAACACTGAAGCTTTCTTT. It translates to CASSSPGTGISNTEAFF.

Points on this clonotype: The junction departs from the called germline gene at one end, perhaps through a read error. The V call is TRBV11-2, the J call TRBJ2-7, with a weak D call TRBD2 (6 bases). Germline CDR1 reads SGHAT; CDR2 reads FQNNGV. The CDR3 length is 17 residues. CDR3 DNA sequence: TGTGCCAGCATCTTAACACCACGCTCGGGCGGGATCTACGAGCAGTACTTC. Encoded protein: CASILTPRSGGIYEQYF.

This clonotype was counted many times. This may be a read error: a much more frequent sequence differs by one nucleotide. V gene TRBV6-5 combines with J gene TRBJ2-5; D is possibly TRBD1 (5 bases). From germline, CDR1 is MNHEY and CDR2 SVGAGI. The V gene lost 5 bases and the J gene lost 2 bases, with 12 bases spanning the gap. CDR3 length: 14 amino acids. The chain's CDR3 is CASSDGQGQETQYF. CDR3 DNA sequence: TGTGCCAGCAGTGACGGGCAGGGACAAGAGACCCAGTACTTC.

This clonotype was recorded only once. J is TRBJ2-7 and V is TRBV2; D gene uncertain. The J call may be incorrect, as the DNA end agrees better with TRBJ2-5. Germline assignment: CDR1 SNHLY and CDR2 FYNNEI. The CDR3 is 17 amino acids. The CDR3 is CASSADLDVPLQETQYF. CDR3 sequence (DNA): TGTGCCAGCAGTGCCGATCTGGACGTACCCTTACAAGAGACCCAGTACTTC.

This rearrangement joins TRBV11-2 to TRBJ1-1; D is unclear. V lost 0 bases and J lost 4, with 9 bases in between. Germline CDR1 SGHAT, CDR2 FQNNGV. CDR3 length: 14 residues. The CDR3 protein is CASSLERVGTEAFF. The CDR3 nucleotides are TGTGCCAGCAGCTTAGAGAGGGTGGGCACTGAAGCTTTCTTT.

This clonotype appeared a few times. CDR3 nucleotide sequence: TGTGCCAGCAGTTACAAAGGAGCTAGCACAGATACGCAGTATTTT. This encodes CASSYKGASTDTQYF. The chain employs TRBV6-5 and TRBJ2-3; no reliable D call. The CDR3 sequence is 15 residues long. Trimming shortened V by 2 bases and J by 0 bases, and 9 bases separated the two germline ends. Germline loops: CDR1 MNHEY, CDR2 SVGAGI.

The genes are TRBV6-5 and TRBJ2-5; D gene uncertain. Judging by the DNA end, TRBJ2-7 fits better; the J call may be wrong. CDR1 and CDR2 (germline): MNHEY, SVGAGI. This CDR3 has 13 residues. CDR3 in amino acids: CASSYSVSGEQYF. CDR3 bases: TGTGCCAGCAGTTACTCGGTTTCGGGCGAGCAGTACTTC.